This T cell receptor (beta chain) stems from a study of CD8 T cells in Susac syndrome (dated 2019 in TCRdb). Context from the whole study: Repertoire sequencing was used to test whether CD8+ T cell activation and differentiation in Susac syndrome was antigen driven.

RNA was extracted with the RNeasy kit and roughly 0.45 to 1 ug was reverse transcribed using random hexamers. The immunoSEQ multiplex PCR assay, which covers 54 Vbeta and 13 Jbeta segments, was used to amplify TCR beta CDR3 regions. Bias from PCR amplification was corrected by using a synthetic template baseline for primer optimization and for computational correction. Per the original workflow: Reads were assigned to V, D and J genes according to IMGT and analyzed in immunoSEQ Analyzer, with only productive sequences retained. Clonality was calculated as one minus the Shannon entropy normalized by log2 of the number of productive unique sequences. For each patient and control, public and private clones were evaluated within the 100 most prevalent clones. Susac-specific clones were defined as absent from healthy and MS cohorts, over a thousand published viral clones and other ImmuneACCESS disease sequences. TCRdb reanalyzed the raw reads on its own, using fastp at Q25 for trimming and MiXCR for clone calling, and kept in-frame beta chains. Duplicate CDR3 protein sequences are folded into a single record with the most common DNA and genes. The V and J calls shown here were made by TCRdb, not taken from the authors' results. The sample profile shows about 130,000 distinct CDR3 sequences; about 95% of them were found once. The ten largest make up 0.065% to 0.09% of the sample.

Peripheral blood CD8+ and CD4+ T cells from healthy donors, Susac syndrome patients and multiple sclerosis patients were profiled by high-throughput TCR beta sequencing. The healthy donors served as controls matched for age and sex. Bulk CD8+ and CD4+ T cells were purified magnetically by negative isolation, whereas CD8+ TEMRA cells were enriched by FACS. Blood was collected in EDTA tubes and processed within 24 hours, with PBMCs isolated through density gradient centrifugation. PBMCs destined for TCR sequencing were cryopreserved in liquid nitrogen and later thawed in a 37 °C water bath. The sorted or isolated CD4+, CD8+ and CD8+ TEMRA cells reached a purity of at least 90%. CDR1 and CDR2, looked up from the germline V gene (reference sequence), are LGHDT and YNNKEL. The trim is 1 base for V and 2 bases for J, with a gap of 9 bases between the germline ends. Including the terminal cysteine and phenylalanine, the CDR3 comprises 14 residues. The retained sequence is limited to the CDR3, 42 bases, with the frame set at the first base.

Note on this clonotype: This receptor's antigen is unknown. Base qualities are missing; no much larger clone stands one base away.

Paper-wide results and their limitations: The number of individuals in the TCR sequencing and HLA analysis was recognized as being relatively small.

Sequenced sample: CD4+ T cells from PBMCs. The rearranged segments are TRBV3-1 and TRBJ2-7, and perhaps TRBD1 as D gene, on 6 matching bases. The sequence was obtained from a human donor in good health. The DNA sequence follows: TGTGCCAGCAGCCAAGTGTCAGGGGCCTACGAGCAGTACTTC. Translated, this gives CASSQVSGAYEQYF.